Below are 5 T cell receptor beta chains sequenced from a single sample in a study of cytomegalovirus exposure and HLA in healthy donors. Use of 60 Vbeta and 13 Jbeta primers characterized the PCR. Sequencing was performed with immunoSEQ multiplex PCR; in TCRdb, only in-frame clones are kept and a portion is missing. Of 100,000 to 150,000 clones detected, 74% appear once; the ten largest clones hold 3.5% to 5%. Specimen: PBMCs. These receptors came from a woman aged 45-59 years in good health and CMV-seropositive.

The rearrangement joins TRBV9 to TRBJ1-2; the match to TRBD1 covers 9 bases. The CDR3 is 16 amino acids. The trim removed 4 bases at V and 4 bases at J, leaving 11 bases unmatched. Germline CDR1 is SGDLS and CDR2 is YYNGEE. The CDR3 coding sequence is TGTGCCAGCAGCATGAGCCGGGACAGGGTGACCTATGGCTACACCTTC. The encoded protein is CASSMSRDRVTYGYTF.

In this sample, this clone turned up many times. This chain links TRBV14 with TRBJ1-1, with D unclear. The CDR3 totals 13 residues. Looked up from germline, CDR1 is SGHDN and CDR2 is FVKESK. V was clipped by 3 bases and J by 0 bases, with 5 bases between them. The CDR3 DNA sequence: TGTGCCAGCAGCCATGAGTTGAACACTGAAGCTTTCTTT. Amino acid sequence: CASSHELNTEAFF.

The chain carries TRBV28 and TRBJ1-2, with D unclear. There are 15 residues in the CDR3. Germline V lookup: CDR1 MDHEN, CDR2 SYDVKM. Between the trimmed V and J ends, which lost 5 bases and 0 bases, there was a span of 13 bases. The CDR3 region is CASSGPTEANYGYTF. CDR3 DNA sequence: TGTGCCAGCAGTGGGCCCACAGAAGCTAACTATGGCTACACCTTC.

V and J are TRBV30 and TRBJ1-2; D is perhaps TRBD1 (6 bases). CDR1 is GTSNPN, CDR2 SVGIG, per germline (reference sequence). The CDR3 runs 13 residues. The V gene lost 1 base and the J gene lost 6 bases, with 12 bases spanning the gap. DNA of the CDR3: TGTGCCTGGAGTGCTACAGGGAGGGATGGCTACACCTTC. Its protein product is CAWSATGRDGYTF.

The V gene is TRBV7-2, the J gene TRBJ1-6, with TRBD1 matching 8 bases. The germline CDR1 and CDR2 sequences are SGHTA and FQGNSA. CDR3 length: 17 amino acids. The ends lost 0 bases at V and 1 base at J; junction bases unmatched: 2. The CDR3 DNA follows: TGTGCCAGCAGCTTAGCGCGGGACAGGTCCTATAATTCACCCCTCCACTTT. It specifies CASSLARDRSYNSPLHF.